The 21 T cell receptor beta chains reported below all come from one sample, sequenced in a study of blood T cell repertoires in COVID-19. Profiled with immunoSEQ multiplex PCR; TCRdb holds only in-frame clones, not every one. The data hold around 7,800 clones, with around 88% observed a single time. Source material: peripheral blood. These receptors were obtained from a woman aged 55-75 years with active COVID-19.

The V gene is TRBV5-4, the J gene TRBJ2-7; 10 nucleotides match TRBD1. The CDR3 has 14 residues. V shed 4 bases and J 2 bases; nucleotides not matched to a gene: 3. Germline V gives CDR1 SGHNT, CDR2 YYREEE (reference sequence). The CDR3: CASSRGQGPYEQYF. Written as DNA, the CDR3 is TGTGCCAGCAGCCGGGGACAGGGGCCCTACGAGCAGTACTTC.

This chain links TRBV9 with TRBJ2-3; D is ambiguous. V was trimmed by 2 bases and J by 2 bases, leaving 3 bases between them. Per germline, CDR1 SGDLS and CDR2 YYNGEE. The CDR3 sequence is 12 residues long. The CDR3 bases are TGTGCCAGCAGCGTCTACACAGATACGCAGTATTTT. Translating gives CASSVYTDTQYF.

The chain is built from TRBV7-9 and TRBJ2-5; tentative D call: TRBD2 (5 bases). Trimming took 0 bases from V and 5 from J, leaving 19 bases between them. In germline, CDR1 is SEHNR, CDR2 FQNEAQ (reference sequence). The CDR3 loop spans 17 amino acids. The CDR3 DNA reads TGTGCCAGCAGCTTAGCGCCCTCGCCCGAGGGCAGGGAGACCCAGTACTTC. Its protein product is CASSLAPSPEGRETQYF.

The rearrangement uses TRBV7-2 and TRBJ1-5; 7 bases agree with TRBD1. Trimming cost V 6 bases and J 0 bases; bases outside gene matches: 2. There are 14 residues in the CDR3. Looked up from germline, CDR1 is SGHTA and CDR2 is FQGNSA. In DNA form, the CDR3 reads TGTGCCAGCAGGGGGACAGCTAGCAATCAGCCCCAGCATTTT. Translated: CASRGTASNQPQHF.

Only one count was recorded for this clone. The rearrangement joins TRBV3-1 (or the pseudogene TRBV3-2) to TRBJ2-2; TRBD2 matches 7 bases. The CDR3 has 16 residues. J was trimmed by 5 bases and V by 0 bases; bases with no gene match: 6. Germline assignment: CDR1 LGHDT and CDR2 YNNKEL (reference sequence). CDR3 in amino acids: CASSQEWGGGTGELFF. CDR3 DNA sequence: TGTGCCAGCAGCCAAGAATGGGGGGGAGGAACCGGGGAGCTGTTTTTT.

CDR3: CASSRTSGETQYF. In DNA form, the CDR3 reads TGTGCCAGCAGTCGGACTAGCGGGGAGACCCAGTACTTC. This chain links TRBV3-1 (or the pseudogene TRBV3-2) with TRBJ2-5, with 11 positions matching TRBD2. The CDR3 has 13 amino acids. J gave up 5 bases and V 6 bases, and 2 bases lay outside the gene matches. Germline-derived CDR1 and CDR2 are LGHDT and YNNKEL (reference sequence).

The chain is built from TRBV18 and TRBJ2-7; a weak D match, TRBD1 (5 bases). Germline V lookup: CDR1 KGHSH, CDR2 LQKENI. Trimming removed 2 bases at V and 2 bases at J, with 10 bases between. The CDR3 runs to 14 residues. The CDR3 region is CASSPGDRPYEQYF. The CDR3 nucleotides read TGTGCCAGCTCACCAGGCGACAGACCCTACGAGCAGTACTTC.

This rearrangement joins TRBV7-8 to TRBJ1-2; 7 bases are a match to TRBD1. This CDR3 spans 12 amino acids. Germline V lookup: CDR1 SGHVS, CDR2 FQNEAQ. J was trimmed by 8 bases and V by 2 bases; bases with no gene match: 2. The CDR3 nucleotides read TGTGCCAGCAGCTTAACAGGGGTAGGCTACACCTTC. Protein product: CASSLTGVGYTF.

This clone was seen a handful of times. The chain uses TRBV5-1 and TRBJ1-4, with D perhaps matching TRBD1 (5 bases). The CDR3 has 14 residues. Germline V lookup: CDR1 SGHRS, CDR2 YFSETQ. V lost 4 bases and J 7 bases, leaving 14 bases between the germline ends. CDR3 protein: CASSPWGGGEKLFF. The CDR3 region has the DNA TGCGCCAGCAGCCCTTGGGGGGGAGGTGAAAAACTGTTTTTT.

J is TRBJ1-6 and V is TRBV15; tentatively, D is TRBD1 (5 bases). V was shortened by 4 bases and J by 1 base, with 5 bases between the two germline ends. CDR3 size: 14 residues. CDR1 LNHNV and CDR2 YYDKDF come from the germline V gene (reference sequence). CDR3 residues: CATSKGSYNSPLHF. DNA for the CDR3: TGTGCCACCAGCAAGGGGTCCTATAATTCACCCCTCCACTTT.

This clone is termed medium-sized. The gene calls are TRBV28 and TRBJ2-7; 12 bases map to TRBD1. The CDR3 is made up of 14 amino acids. Trimming removed 4 bases from V and 7 bases from J; junction bases left unmatched: 5. CDR1 and CDR2 (germline): MDHEN, SYDVKM. The CDR3 bases are TGTGCCAGCAGTTCGCGGGACAGGGGGCGTGAGCAGTACTTC. Protein product: CASSSRDRGREQYF.

The gene calls are TRBV6-5 and TRBJ1-1; D is perhaps TRBD1 (5 bases). The CDR3 consists of 15 residues. Trimming removed 6 bases from V and 8 bases from J, with 22 bases in between. Per the germline V gene, CDR1 is MNHEY and CDR2 is SVGAGI. Here the CDR3 DNA reads TGTGCCAGCAGCCTTATCCTGGGGGGGAATAAAGAAGCTTTCTTT. It encodes CASSLILGGNKEAFF.

The V call is TRBV5-6, the J call TRBJ1-3, with TRBD1 matching 10 bases. Germline trimming cut 4 bases from V and 4 bases from J; bases unmatched to any gene: 5. CDR3 length: 15 amino acids. Germline assignment: CDR1 SGHDT and CDR2 YYEEEE. The CDR3: CASSPGTGVGNTIYF. In DNA form, the CDR3 reads TGTGCCAGCAGCCCCGGGACAGGGGTAGGAAACACCATATATTTT.

V and J are TRBV27 and TRBJ1-2; D unclear. This CDR3 has 15 amino acids. Per germline, CDR1 MNHEY and CDR2 SMNVEV (reference sequence). V dropped 5 bases and J dropped 0 bases, with 13 bases sitting between them. CDR3 in amino acids: CASSLSPGANYGYTF. CDR3 DNA sequence: TGTGCCAGCAGTCTCTCCCCGGGAGCTAACTATGGCTACACCTTC.

The chain carries TRBV7-2 and TRBJ2-3; 12 nucleotides align to TRBD2. This CDR3 spans 16 amino acids. V lost 5 bases and J lost 7; bases outside the gene matches: 10. Germline assignment: CDR1 SGHTA and CDR2 FQGNSA. CDR3 coding DNA: TGTGCCAGCAGCATCCTACTAGCGGGGGGAGCTTATACGCAGTATTTT. It is translated as CASSILLAGGAYTQYF.

The V call is TRBV7-6, the J call TRBJ1-2; the match to TRBD1 covers 7 bases. Germline trimming cut 5 bases from V and 2 bases from J; bases unmatched to any gene: 8. This CDR3 spans 15 amino acids. The V gene's germline CDR1 is SGHVS and CDR2 FNYEAQ. The CDR3 region is CASSPDRAGNYGYTF. In nucleotides, the CDR3 is TGTGCCAGCAGCCCCGACAGGGCAGGAAACTATGGCTACACCTTC.

V gene TRBV7-2 combines with J gene TRBJ2-7; 8 bases match TRBD1. Germline assignment: CDR1 SGHTA and CDR2 FQGNSA. CDR3 length equals 15 residues. V gave up 1 base and J gave up 5 bases; unmatched junction bases: 7. CDR3 amino acids: CASSLGGQGFNEQYF. Here the CDR3 DNA reads TGTGCCAGCAGCTTAGGAGGACAGGGCTTCAACGAGCAGTACTTC.

This chain links TRBV6-5 with TRBJ1-5; the D gene is possibly TRBD1 (5 bases). V was shortened by 2 bases and J by 6 bases, with 11 bases between the two germline ends. Germline CDR1 MNHEY, CDR2 SVGAGI. The CDR3 has 14 amino acids. CDR3 DNA sequence: TGTGCCAGCAGTTACGTGGGGCAAGGTCAGCCCCAGCATTTT. Translating it yields CASSYVGQGQPQHF.

The rearrangement uses TRBV18 and TRBJ2-2; D gene unclear. CDR3 length: 14 amino acids. Looked up from germline, CDR1 is KGHSH and CDR2 is LQKENI. V was clipped by 0 bases and J by 3 bases, with 5 bases between them. This CDR3 is CASSPPRDTGELFF. CDR3 nucleotides: TGTGCCAGCTCACCACCACGGGACACCGGGGAGCTGTTTTTT.

V and J are TRBV2 and TRBJ1-1; 7 bases map to TRBD1. The V and J ends lost 6 bases and 1 base, in that order; junction bases with no gene match: 5. The germline gives CDR1 SNHLY, CDR2 FYNNEI. CDR3 size: 14 residues. The CDR3 DNA sequence: TGTGCCAGCAGGTCGACAGGGCAGAACACTGAAGCTTTCTTT. Its translation: CASRSTGQNTEAFF.

The chain uses TRBV11-2 and TRBJ2-1; 10 nucleotides match TRBD2. With 5 bases clipped from V and 0 bases from J, the junction kept 13 bases outside the gene matches. The CDR3 has 19 amino acids. Germline assignment: CDR1 SGHAT and CDR2 FQNNGV. CDR3 region: CASSVPWVERGGSYNEQFF. The CDR3 DNA reads as TGTGCCAGCAGCGTACCTTGGGTGGAGCGGGGGGGCTCCTACAATGAGCAGTTCTTC.